The T cell receptor beta chain described here comes from a study of cytomegalovirus exposure and HLA in healthy donors. General observations from the study: A later analysis showed HLA-associated TCR beta chains outstripping equally common others in clonal expansion. Among immune exposure information, only CMV serostatus was available. Links to common viral pathogens appeared, in a later analysis, for several of the most significant clusters.

This CDR3 spans 18 amino acids. With 2 bases clipped from V and 2 bases from J, the junction kept 11 bases outside the gene matches. The V gene's germline CDR1 is SGHAT and CDR2 FQNNGV. Both 60 Vbeta primers and 13 Jbeta primers went into the PCR. Sequencing used immunoSEQ multiplex PCR; TCRdb keeps in-frame clones, though not all of them. The sample shows around 130,000 clones, around 81% of them seen only once. With respect to this clone: Antigen specificity is unknown.

The TCR sequence derives from a man aged 18 to 29 in good health and CMV-seronegative. Sequenced input: PBMCs. The V call is TRBV11-2, the J call TRBJ2-7; TRBD2 aligns across 11 bases. This CDR3 reads CASSLSPGLAATAYEQYF. In DNA form, the CDR3 reads TGTGCCAGCAGCTTAAGCCCGGGACTAGCGGCCACGGCCTACGAGCAGTACTTC.